In this sample, the clone carrying this T cell receptor beta chain turned up many times. Its target is unknown. The sample is drawn from a study of neurological immune-mediated disorders. Study results and limitations: HTLV-1-associated myelopathy had the most TCR clonal expansion, whereas multiple sclerosis had the least (lower than in healthy controls).

A 10-nucleotide random UMI tagged transcripts in template-switch 5'RACE cDNA synthesis. TCRdb reprocessed the 5' RACE reads via MiXCR and lists one record per CDR3 protein. The repertoire includes around 52,000 distinct CDR3 sequences, 4.5% to 7% of them detected once, and approximately 1.5% sits in the top ten. V lost 5 bases, J lost 5 bases, and 7 bases stayed unmatched. Per the germline V gene, CDR1 is SGHAT and CDR2 is FQNNGV. This CDR3 comprises 14 residues. V usage is TRBV11-2 and J usage is TRBJ2-3, with 7 positions matching TRBD2. This clonotype originated in a woman younger than 30 with multiple sclerosis. Sequenced input: CD4+ T cells from blood. In DNA form, the CDR3 reads TGTGCCAGCAGCCGGGACTATACAGTAGATACGCAGTATTTT. Encoded protein: CASSRDYTVDTQYF.